The clone carrying this T cell receptor beta chain was counted between two and nine times. Its target is unknown. The source of the sample is a study of T-cell memory formation after mild COVID-19. Study at large: Largely donor-specific sequence clusters came from a couple of donors.

General study findings and limits: Pre-infection memory carried some responding clones, suggesting that cross-reactive memory joined.

TCRdb reprocessed the 5' RACE reads via MiXCR and lists one record per CDR3 protein. Of 200,000 or so distinct CDR3 sequences listed, around 16% are singletons. The length of the CDR3 is 14 residues. The germline V and J ends were trimmed by 3 bases and 0 bases, with 6 bases remaining between them. The clonotype comes from an adult woman who had mild COVID-19 (a few samples of this study predate the infection). Cell type and time point are not known. The chain uses TRBV12-3 or TRBV12-4 and TRBJ2-1; D ambiguous. The sequencing sample was made of PBMCs or a T cell subset sorted from them (not recorded which). CDR3 residues: CASSFRSSYNEQFF. DNA of the CDR3: TGTGCCAGCAGTTTTAGGAGCTCCTACAATGAGCAGTTCTTC.